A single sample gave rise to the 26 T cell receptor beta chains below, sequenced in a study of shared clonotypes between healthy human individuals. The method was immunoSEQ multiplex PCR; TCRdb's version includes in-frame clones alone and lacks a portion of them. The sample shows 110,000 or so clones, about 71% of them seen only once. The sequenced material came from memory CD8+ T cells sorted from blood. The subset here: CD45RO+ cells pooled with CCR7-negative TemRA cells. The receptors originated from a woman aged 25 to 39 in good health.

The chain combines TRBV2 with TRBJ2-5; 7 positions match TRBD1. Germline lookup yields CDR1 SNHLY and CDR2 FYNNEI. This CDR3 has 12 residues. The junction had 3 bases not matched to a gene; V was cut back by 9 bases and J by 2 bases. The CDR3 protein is CARRDRQETQYF. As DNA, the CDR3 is TGTGCCAGGAGGGACAGACAAGAGACCCAGTACTTC. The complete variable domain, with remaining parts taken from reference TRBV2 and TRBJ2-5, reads EPEVTQTPSHQVTQMGQEVILRCVPISNHLYFYWYRQILGQKVEFLVSFYNNEISEKSEIFDDQFSVERPDGSNFTLKIRSTKLEDSAMYFCARRDRQETQYFGPGTRLLVL.

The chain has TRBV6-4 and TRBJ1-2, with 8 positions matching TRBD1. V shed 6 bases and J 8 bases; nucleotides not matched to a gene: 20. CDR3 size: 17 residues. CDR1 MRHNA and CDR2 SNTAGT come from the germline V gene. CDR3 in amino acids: CASRPTAAGGLVGGYTF. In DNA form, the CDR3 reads TGTGCCAGCAGACCGACGGCGGCAGGGGGCCTGGTTGGGGGCTACACCTTC.

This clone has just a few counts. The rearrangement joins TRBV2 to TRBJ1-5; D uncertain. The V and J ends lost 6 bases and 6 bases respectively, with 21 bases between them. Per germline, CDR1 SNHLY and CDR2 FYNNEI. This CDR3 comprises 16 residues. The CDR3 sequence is CASRQTQEGPIQPQHF. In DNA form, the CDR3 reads TGTGCCAGCAGACAAACTCAAGAGGGCCCCATTCAGCCCCAGCATTTT.

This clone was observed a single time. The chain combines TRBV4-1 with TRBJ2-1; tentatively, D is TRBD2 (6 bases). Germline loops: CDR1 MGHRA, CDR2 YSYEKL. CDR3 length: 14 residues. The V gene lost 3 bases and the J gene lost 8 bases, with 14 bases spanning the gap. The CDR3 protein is CASSHWRDRYEQFF. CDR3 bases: TGCGCCAGCAGCCACTGGCGGGATAGGTATGAGCAGTTCTTC.

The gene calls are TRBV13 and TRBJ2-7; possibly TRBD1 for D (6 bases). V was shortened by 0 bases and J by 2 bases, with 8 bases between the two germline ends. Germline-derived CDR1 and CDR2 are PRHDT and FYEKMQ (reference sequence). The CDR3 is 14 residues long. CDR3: CASSLGGDTYEQYF. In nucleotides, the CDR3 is TGTGCCAGCAGCTTAGGGGGGGACACCTACGAGCAGTACTTC. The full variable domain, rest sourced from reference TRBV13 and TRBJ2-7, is AAGVIQSPRHLIKEKRETATLKCYPIPRHDTVYWYQQGPGQDPQFLISFYEKMQSDKGSIPDRFSAQQFSDYHSELNMSSLELGDSALYFCASSLGGDTYEQYFGPGTRLTVT.

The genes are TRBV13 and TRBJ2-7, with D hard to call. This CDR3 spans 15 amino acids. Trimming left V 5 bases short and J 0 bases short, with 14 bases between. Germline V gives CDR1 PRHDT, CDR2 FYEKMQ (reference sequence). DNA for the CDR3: TGTGCCAGCAGCAGCATGGCGGCCAGCTCCTACGAGCAGTACTTC. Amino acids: CASSSMAASSYEQYF.

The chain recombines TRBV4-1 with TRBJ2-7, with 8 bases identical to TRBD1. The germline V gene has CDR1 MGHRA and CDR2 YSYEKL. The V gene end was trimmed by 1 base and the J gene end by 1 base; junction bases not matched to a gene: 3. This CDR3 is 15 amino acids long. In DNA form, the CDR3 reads TGCGCCAGCAGCCAAGCAGGGGGCGCGTCCTACGAGCAGTACTTC. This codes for CASSQAGGASYEQYF.

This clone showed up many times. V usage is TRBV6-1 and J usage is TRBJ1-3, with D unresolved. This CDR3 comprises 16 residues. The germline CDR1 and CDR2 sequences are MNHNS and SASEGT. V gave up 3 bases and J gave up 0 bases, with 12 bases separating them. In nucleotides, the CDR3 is TGTGCCAGCAGTGAGTCCCGGCCGTTCTCTGGAAACACCATATATTTT. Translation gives CASSESRPFSGNTIYF.

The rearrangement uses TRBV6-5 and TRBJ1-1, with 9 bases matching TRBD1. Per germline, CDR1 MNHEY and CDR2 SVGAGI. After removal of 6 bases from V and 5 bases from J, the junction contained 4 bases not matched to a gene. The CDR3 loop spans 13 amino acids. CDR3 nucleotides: TGTGCCAGCAGGTGGGACAGGGATACTGAAGCTTTCTTT. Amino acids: CASRWDRDTEAFF.

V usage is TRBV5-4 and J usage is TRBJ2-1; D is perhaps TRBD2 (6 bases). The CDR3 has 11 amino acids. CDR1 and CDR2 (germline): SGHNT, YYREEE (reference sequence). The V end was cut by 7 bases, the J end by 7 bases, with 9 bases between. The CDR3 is CASHRGNEQFF. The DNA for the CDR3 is TGTGCCAGCCATCGGGGGAATGAGCAGTTCTTC.

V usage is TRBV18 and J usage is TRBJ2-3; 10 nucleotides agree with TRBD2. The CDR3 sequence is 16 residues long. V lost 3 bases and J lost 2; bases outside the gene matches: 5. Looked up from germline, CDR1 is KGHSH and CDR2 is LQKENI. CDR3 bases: TGTGCCAGCTCACCGAGCAGCGGGAGGGCCACAGATACGCAGTATTTT. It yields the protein CASSPSSGRATDTQYF.

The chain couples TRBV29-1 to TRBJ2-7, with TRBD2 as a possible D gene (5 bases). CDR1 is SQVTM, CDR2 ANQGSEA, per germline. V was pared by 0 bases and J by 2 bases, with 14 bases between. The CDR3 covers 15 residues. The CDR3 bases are TGCAGCGTTGAAGATCGGGATCAAGCACCCTACGAGCAGTACTTC. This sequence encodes CSVEDRDQAPYEQYF.

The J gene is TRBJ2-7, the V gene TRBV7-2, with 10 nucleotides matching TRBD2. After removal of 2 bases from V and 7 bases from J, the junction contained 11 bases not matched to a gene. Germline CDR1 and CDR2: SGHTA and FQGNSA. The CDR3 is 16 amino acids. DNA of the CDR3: TGTGCCAGCAGCTTACGGGGACTAGCGAGACCGTGGGAGCAGTACTTC. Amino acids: CASSLRGLARPWEQYF.

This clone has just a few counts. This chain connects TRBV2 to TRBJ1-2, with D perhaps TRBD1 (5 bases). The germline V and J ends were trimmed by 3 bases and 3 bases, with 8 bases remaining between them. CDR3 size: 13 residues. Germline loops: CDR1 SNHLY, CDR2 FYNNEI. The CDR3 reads CASSDEGHYGYTF. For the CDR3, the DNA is TGTGCCAGCAGTGATGAGGGGCACTATGGCTACACCTTC.

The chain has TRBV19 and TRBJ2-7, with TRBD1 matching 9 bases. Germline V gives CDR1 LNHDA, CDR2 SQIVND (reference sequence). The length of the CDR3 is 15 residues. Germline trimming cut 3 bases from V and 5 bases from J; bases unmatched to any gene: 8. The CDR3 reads CASSILGQGFDEQYF. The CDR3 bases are TGTGCCAGTAGTATTTTAGGACAGGGGTTTGACGAGCAGTACTTC. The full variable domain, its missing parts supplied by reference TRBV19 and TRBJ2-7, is DGGITQSPKYLFRKEGQNVTLSCEQNLNHDAMYWYRQDPGQGLRLIYYSQIVNDFQKGDIAEGYSVSREKKESFPLTVTSAQKNPTAFYLCASSILGQGFDEQYFGPGTRLTVT.

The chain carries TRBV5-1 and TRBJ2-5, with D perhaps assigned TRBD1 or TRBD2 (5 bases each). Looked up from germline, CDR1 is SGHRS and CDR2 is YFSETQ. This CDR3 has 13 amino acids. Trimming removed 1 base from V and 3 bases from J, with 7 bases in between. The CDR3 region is CASSLRGEETQYF. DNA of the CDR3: TGCGCCAGCAGCTTGCGAGGGGAAGAGACCCAGTACTTC.

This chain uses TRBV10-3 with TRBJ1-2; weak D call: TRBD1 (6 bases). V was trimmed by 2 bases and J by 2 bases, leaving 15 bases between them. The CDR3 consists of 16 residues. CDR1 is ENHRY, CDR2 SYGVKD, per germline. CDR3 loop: CAISEERPGGNYGYTF. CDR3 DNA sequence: TGTGCCATCAGTGAGGAACGCCCGGGGGGCAACTATGGCTACACCTTC.

DNA of the CDR3: TGTGCCAGCAGTGAATCGCGGTATGGCTACACCTTC. Its protein product is CASSESRYGYTF. This chain connects TRBV2 to TRBJ1-2; no firm D call. The CDR3 is 12 residues long. CDR1 is SNHLY, CDR2 FYNNEI, per germline. V gave up 2 bases and J gave up 5 bases, with 6 bases separating them.

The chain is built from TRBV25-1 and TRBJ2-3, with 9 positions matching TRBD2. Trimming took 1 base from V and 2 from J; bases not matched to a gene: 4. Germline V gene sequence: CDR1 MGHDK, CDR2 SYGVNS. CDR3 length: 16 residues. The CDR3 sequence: CASSESRLADTDTQYF. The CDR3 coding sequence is TGTGCCAGCAGTGAATCTCGACTAGCGGACACAGATACGCAGTATTTT.

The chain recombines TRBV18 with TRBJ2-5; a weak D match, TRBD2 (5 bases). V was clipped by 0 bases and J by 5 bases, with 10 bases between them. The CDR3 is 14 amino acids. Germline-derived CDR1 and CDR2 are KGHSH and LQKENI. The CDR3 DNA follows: TGTGCCAGCTCACCACCGGCCGGGGATGAGACCCAGTACTTC. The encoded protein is CASSPPAGDETQYF.

For the CDR3, the DNA is TGTGCCTGGAGTGTTGGTGGGAATGGCGGGGAGCTGTTTTTT. Amino acids: CAWSVGGNGGELFF. This sequence joins TRBV30 and TRBJ2-2; D gene uncertain. Germline V gene sequence: CDR1 GTSNPN, CDR2 SVGIG (reference sequence). The CDR3 totals 14 residues. V lost 0 bases and J lost 7, with 12 bases in between.

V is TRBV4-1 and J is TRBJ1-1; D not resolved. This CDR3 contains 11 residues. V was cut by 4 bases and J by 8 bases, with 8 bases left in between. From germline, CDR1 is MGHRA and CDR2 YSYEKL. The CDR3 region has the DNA TGCGCCAGCAGCCGGGGATCCGAAGCTTTCTTT. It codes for CASSRGSEAFF.

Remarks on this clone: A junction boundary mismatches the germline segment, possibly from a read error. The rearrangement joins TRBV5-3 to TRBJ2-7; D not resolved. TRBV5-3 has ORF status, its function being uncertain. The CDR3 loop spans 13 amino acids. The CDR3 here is CASSLAPQYEQYF. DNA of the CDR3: TGTGCCAGCAGCTTGGCTCCCCAATACGAGCAGTACTTC.

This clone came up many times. Written as DNA, the CDR3 is TGTGCCAGCTTCGCGGACGGGGCCTACGAGCAGTACTTC. This codes for CASFADGAYEQYF. The chain combines TRBV28 with TRBJ2-7; perhaps TRBD2 as D (5 bases). V dropped 8 bases and J dropped 2 bases, with 13 bases sitting between them. Germline V gives CDR1 MDHEN, CDR2 SYDVKM. The CDR3 is made up of 13 amino acids.

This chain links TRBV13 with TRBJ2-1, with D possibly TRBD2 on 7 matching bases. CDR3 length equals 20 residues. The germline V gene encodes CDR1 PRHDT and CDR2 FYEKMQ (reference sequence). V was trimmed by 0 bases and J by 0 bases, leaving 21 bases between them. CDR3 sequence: CASSLGLGGSGRHSYNEQFF. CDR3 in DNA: TGTGCCAGCAGCTTAGGCCTAGGGGGTAGCGGGCGCCACTCCTACAATGAGCAGTTCTTC.

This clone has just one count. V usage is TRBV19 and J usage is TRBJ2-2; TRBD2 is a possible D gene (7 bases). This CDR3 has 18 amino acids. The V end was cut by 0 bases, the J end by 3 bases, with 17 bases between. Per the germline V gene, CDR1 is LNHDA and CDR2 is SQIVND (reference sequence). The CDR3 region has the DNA TGTGCCAGTAGTATAGATTTGGCGGGGGCCCGGGACACCGGGGAGCTGTTTTTT. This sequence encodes CASSIDLAGARDTGELFF.